The 25 T cell receptor beta chains presented below share a single source sample, sequenced in a study of blood T cells in healthy people across ages (dated by TCRdb to between 2014 and 2017). Receptor amplification or capture employed 5' RACE. The listed sequencing device is Illumina HiSeq 2500. The second PCR ran for roughly 7 to 11 cycles and used a J-beta primer mix along with a sample-barcoded 5' primer. The public reads were reprocessed in TCRdb via fastp at Q25 and MiXCR, keeping in-frame beta chains. Rows are unified per CDR3 protein, each entry keeping the most common DNA and genes. Here the sample has some 1.5 million distinct CDR3 sequences; 28% occur a single time. 7% to 9% of the sample comes from the top ten. Source material: blood. All receptors derive from a woman under 40 in good health.

The genes are TRBV15 and TRBJ2-1, with unresolved D. V dropped 2 bases and J dropped 13 bases, with 18 bases sitting between them. Looked up from germline, CDR1 is LNHNV and CDR2 is YYDKDF (reference sequence). CDR3 length: 14 residues. The CDR3 nucleotides are TGTGCCACCAGCAGATTAGGAACCCAAGAGACCCAGTTCTTC. Translation gives CATSRLGTQETQFF.

This clonotype was detected ten times or more. CDR3 residues: CASSQERAGGNNEQFF. Written as DNA, the CDR3 is TGCGCCAGCAGCCAAGAGAGGGCAGGGGGCAACAATGAGCAGTTCTTC. The chain links TRBV4-1 to TRBJ2-1; 8 bases map to TRBD1. The germline CDR1 and CDR2 sequences are MGHRA and YSYEKL. With 0 bases clipped from V and 5 bases from J, the junction kept 6 bases outside the gene matches. The CDR3 runs to 16 residues.

The chain carries TRBV20-1 and TRBJ2-3; D is possibly TRBD1 (6 bases). This CDR3 is built from 12 residues. The germline V gene encodes CDR1 DFQATT and CDR2 SNEGSKA (reference sequence). Trimming shortened V by 7 bases and J by 0 bases, and 8 bases separated the two germline ends. CDR3 bases: TGCAGTGTTACAGGGAGCACAGATACGCAGTATTTT. Its translation: CSVTGSTDTQYF.

The sample holds a few counts of this clonotype. This sequence joins TRBV7-2 and TRBJ1-1, with D possibly being TRBD1 (6 bases). The germline V gene encodes CDR1 SGHTA and CDR2 FQGNSA. The CDR3 contains 14 residues. The V gene lost 5 bases and the J gene lost 4 bases, with 14 bases spanning the gap. The CDR3 reads CASSLGVRGTEAFF. CDR3 sequence (DNA): TGTGCCAGCAGCCTGGGAGTCAGGGGCACTGAAGCTTTCTTT.

The V gene is TRBV21-1, the J gene TRBJ2-3. TRBV21-1 is a pseudogene segment. The CDR3 is 12 residues long. CDR3 sequence: CASRVWLDTQYF. CDR3 DNA sequence: TGTGCCAGCAGGGTCTGGTTAGATACGCAGTATTTT.

This clonotype has more than one count but fewer than ten. This chain uses TRBV24-1 with TRBJ2-1; D possibly corresponds to TRBD2 (7 bases). Trimming took off 5 bases at V and 7 bases at J, with 17 bases between the two ends. There are 15 residues in the CDR3. The germline CDR1 and CDR2 sequences are KGHDR and SFDVKD. The CDR3 loop reads CATSVAGAKWNEQFF. CDR3 in DNA: TGTGCCACCAGTGTGGCGGGGGCCAAATGGAATGAGCAGTTCTTC.

This clonotype appeared many times. The chain employs TRBV27 and TRBJ2-5; TRBD1 agrees at 8 bases. Germline CDR1 reads MNHEY; CDR2 reads SMNVEV (reference sequence). Trimming at V came to 10 bases and at J to 4 bases, leaving 5 bases not matched to a gene. This CDR3 region has 12 residues. CDR3 amino acids: CATSDRVETQYF. DNA for the CDR3: TGTGCCACTTCGGACAGGGTAGAGACCCAGTACTTC.

This chain links TRBV12-5 with TRBJ1-1; D is ambiguous. The CDR3 has 13 residues. V lost 2 bases and J lost 5, with 9 bases in between. CDR1 is LGHNT and CDR2 is FRNRAP in the germline V gene. The CDR3: CASGLLDSTEAFF. The CDR3 DNA sequence: TGTGCTAGTGGTTTGCTCGACTCGACTGAAGCTTTCTTT. Full variable domain (outside the CDR3, taken from reference TRBV12-5 and TRBJ1-1): DARVTQTPRHKVTEMGQEVTMRCQPILGHNTVFWYRQTMMQGLELLAYFRNRAPLDDSGMPKDRFSAEMPDATLATLKIQPSEPRDSAVYFCASGLLDSTEAFFGQGTRLTVV.

This chain uses TRBV12-3 or TRBV12-4 with TRBJ1-3; D may be TRBD1 (5 bases). V lost 4 bases and J 0 bases, leaving 10 bases between the germline ends. This CDR3 contains 15 residues. Here the CDR3 DNA reads TGTGCCAGCAGTTCACAGGAGGCCTCTGGAAACACCATATATTTT. Translating gives CASSSQEASGNTIYF.

A single count supports this clonotype. The chain joins TRBV7-2 to TRBJ2-1; no firm D call. V was pared by 4 bases and J by 4 bases, with 11 bases between. The germline V gene encodes CDR1 SGHTA and CDR2 FQGNSA. This CDR3 has 14 residues. Here the CDR3 reads CASSSGWGYNEQFF. The DNA for the CDR3 is TGTGCCAGCAGCTCCGGGTGGGGATACAATGAGCAGTTCTTC.

This clonotype was seen just once. The rearrangement links TRBV30 to TRBJ2-2; TRBD2 matches 9 bases. V trimming: 5 bases; J trimming: 6 bases; junction bases outside the gene matches: 10. The CDR3 is 15 residues long. In germline, CDR1 is GTSNPN, CDR2 SVGIG (reference sequence). The CDR3 reads CAWDPLAGVSGELFF. The CDR3 DNA follows: TGTGCCTGGGACCCCTTAGCGGGAGTGTCCGGGGAGCTGTTTTTT.

In its sample, this clonotype was seen a few times. This sequence joins TRBV19 and TRBJ1-2; 8 bases are shared with TRBD1. After removal of 0 bases from V and 4 bases from J, the junction contained 4 bases not matched to a gene. The CDR3 loop spans 15 amino acids. CDR1 and CDR2 (germline): LNHDA, SQIVND (reference sequence). The CDR3 reads CASSIDGQGPYGYTF. CDR3 sequence (DNA): TGTGCCAGTAGTATAGATGGACAGGGACCCTATGGCTACACCTTC.

For this clonotype: Because it lacks the conserved phenylalanine or tryptophan at the end, this CDR3 is likely a read error. The chain employs TRBV14 and TRBJ2-1; no reliable D call. CDR1 and CDR2 from the germline V gene are SGHDN and FVKESK. CDR3 length: 16 amino acids. CDR3 DNA sequence: TGTGCCAGCAGCCAAGATCAGACCGACTCCCACAATGAGCAGTTCATC. It encodes CASSQDQTDSHNEQFI.

This clonotype was found a few times. This chain uses TRBV6-5 with TRBJ1-2; D is unresolved. CDR3 length: 13 amino acids. V was clipped by 6 bases and J by 8 bases, with 16 bases between them. Per germline, CDR1 MNHEY and CDR2 SVGAGI. The CDR3 region has the DNA TGTGCCAGCAGCCGGACGGACTCCGGGGGCTACACCTTC. Translation gives CASSRTDSGGYTF.

V is TRBV4-1 and J is TRBJ1-2, with D unresolved. The CDR3 covers 15 residues. CDR1 and CDR2 from the germline V gene are MGHRA and YSYEKL. With 3 bases removed from V and 4 bases from J, the gap between germline ends came to 15 bases. The CDR3 sequence: CASSQPTRRLYGYTF. DNA of the CDR3: TGCGCCAGCAGCCAGCCTACAAGGAGACTCTATGGCTACACCTTC.

The V gene is TRBV20-1, the J gene TRBJ1-2; 12 bases are shared with TRBD1. The CDR3 extends over 15 amino acids. The V and J ends lost 2 bases and 3 bases, in that order; junction bases with no gene match: 4. Germline V gives CDR1 DFQATT, CDR2 SNEGSKA (reference sequence). In DNA form, the CDR3 reads TGCAGTGCTAGACGGGGGACAGGGGGCGACTATGGCTACACCTTC. Residues: CSARRGTGGDYGYTF.

The rearrangement uses TRBV9 and TRBJ2-7, with 7 bases lining up with TRBD2. The trim removed 4 bases at V and 2 bases at J, leaving 9 bases unmatched. This CDR3 is built from 15 residues. Germline CDR1 reads SGDLS; CDR2 reads YYNGEE. CDR3 nucleotides: TGTGCCAGCAGCCCCAAAGCTAGCGGTACCTACGAGCAGTACTTC. Translated, it gives CASSPKASGTYEQYF.

This clonotype was picked up a small number of times. The chain carries TRBV12-3 or TRBV12-4 and TRBJ2-5; tentative D call: TRBD2 (5 bases). This CDR3 comprises 17 residues. V was clipped by 4 bases and J by 3 bases, with 21 bases between them. The CDR3 region is CASSSWTEGAEKETQYF. The CDR3 DNA sequence: TGTGCCAGCAGTTCATGGACCGAGGGAGCTGAAAAAGAGACCCAGTACTTC.

The V gene is TRBV12-5, the J gene TRBJ2-3; D may be TRBD2 (5 bases). The CDR3 runs 18 residues. V was cut by 0 bases and J by 0 bases, with 16 bases left in between. Germline CDR1 reads LGHNT; CDR2 reads FRNRAP. DNA of the CDR3: TGTGCTAGTGGTTTGGTAATAATGGGTTCGGGGAGCACAGATACGCAGTATTTT. Residues: CASGLVIMGSGSTDTQYF.

This clonotype was recorded only once. At one of its ends the junction is not consistent with the germline gene, which may arise from a read error. V is TRBV12-3 or TRBV12-4 and J is TRBJ2-3; unclear D gene. The CDR3 is made up of 14 amino acids. CDR3 bases: TGTGCCAGCAGTTTCCGACGGAGAGGAGATGCGCAGTATTTT. Its protein product is CASSFRRRGDAQYF.

The CDR3 sequence: CAMHVGGASTEQFF. The CDR3 region has the DNA TGTGCCATGCACGTCGGGGGGGCTTCTACTGAGCAGTTCTTC. The chain uses TRBV2 and TRBJ2-1, with TRBD2 matching over 8 bases. The germline V gene has CDR1 SNHLY and CDR2 FYNNEI. With 10 bases clipped from V and 9 bases from J, the junction kept 14 bases outside the gene matches. The CDR3 runs 14 residues.

This clonotype was counted between two and nine times. The chain joins TRBV11-2 to TRBJ2-3, with D perhaps matching TRBD1 (5 bases). The CDR3 consists of 16 residues. CDR1 and CDR2 from the germline V gene are SGHAT and FQNNGV. Trimming cost V 3 bases and J 1 base, with 14 bases left between them. The CDR3: CASSFRAQGGTDTQYF. In DNA, the CDR3 is TGTGCCAGCAGCTTTAGGGCCCAAGGGGGCACAGATACGCAGTATTTT.

The chain joins TRBV20-1 to TRBJ2-1; TRBD2 matches 14 bases. V lost 6 bases to trimming and J lost 8 bases; unmatched junction nucleotides: 6. Germline-derived CDR1 and CDR2 are DFQATT and SNEGSKA (reference sequence). CDR3 length equals 14 residues. The CDR3 region is CSARLAGGRDEQFF. In nucleotides, the CDR3 is TGCAGTGCCCGACTAGCGGGGGGGCGGGATGAGCAGTTCTTC.

The chain joins TRBV7-9 to TRBJ1-4; D gene ambiguous. In germline, CDR1 is SEHNR, CDR2 FQNEAQ (reference sequence). This CDR3 contains 14 residues. Trimming shortened V by 3 bases and J by 3 bases, and 8 bases separated the two germline ends. The CDR3 here is CASSFSGANEKLFF. CDR3 DNA: TGTGCCAGCAGCTTCAGCGGAGCTAATGAAAAACTGTTTTTT.

With regard to this clonotype: One end of the junction fails to match germline, which may point to a read error. The CDR3 DNA sequence: TGCAGTGTTGTCCCTAGCGGGGGAGTCCTTTACCAAGAAACCCAGTACTTC. It encodes CSVVPSGGVLYQETQYF. This chain links TRBV20-1 with TRBJ2-5, with 10 bases fitting TRBD2. CDR1 DFQATT and CDR2 SNEGSKA come from the germline V gene (reference sequence). The CDR3 length is 17 residues.